This T cell receptor beta chain comes out of a study of T cells in Graves' hyperthyroidism and ophthalmopathy. Amplified TCR beta CDR3 regions derived from RNA transcripts. First-round RT-PCR of the TCR CDR3 relied on the HTBI primer set. TCRdb processed the multiplex PCR reads anew with MiXCR; each CDR3 protein has one entry. Among about 600,000 distinct CDR3 sequences, 12% to 15% were seen once, and the ten largest hold less than 9%. CDR1 KGHSY and CDR2 FQNENV come from the germline V gene. With 4 bases removed from V and 10 bases from J, the gap between germline ends came to 17 bases. The CDR3 length is 15 residues. This clonotype was seen a handful of times. PBMCs were sourced from more than 9 ml fresh peripheral blood.

Input material: blood. This clonotype was sampled from a woman in her late teens or twenties with Graves' ophthalmopathy. The chain links TRBV16 to TRBJ1-6; D unresolved. The CDR3 DNA is TGTGCCAGCAGCCCCCGCAGGACCCTCGGGTCACCCCTCCACTTT. This gives the protein CASSPRRTLGSPLHF.